This T cell receptor (beta chain) is drawn from a study of cytotoxic CD8 clonotypes in ibrutinib-treated CLL. CDR1 is MDHEN, CDR2 SYDVKM, per germline. V lost 5 bases and J lost 6, with 12 bases in between. The CDR3 length is 13 residues. General study results and limits: Public clonotypes showed up rarely, and on treatment they shrank or held steady. Samples were collected at differing times from sustained-remission and progressing patients.

In regard to this clone: Its antigen is unidentified.

A 1 in 200,000 to 1 in 1 million T cell depth was the sequencing target. Only in-frame clones appear in the TCRdb table, and some are missing; sequencing was by immunoSEQ multiplex PCR. Among approximately 15,000 clones listed, less than 70% were seen once. This clonotype was sampled from a human donor with chronic lymphocytic leukemia. V gene TRBV28 combines with J gene TRBJ2-3, with D possibly being TRBD1 (6 bases). This specimen was PBMCs, taken before ibrutinib treatment. CDR3 sequence (DNA): TGTGCCAGCAGTGACAGGAATGGTGATACGCAGTATTTT. Amino acids: CASSDRNGDTQYF. Using reference TRBV28 and TRBJ2-3 for the parts outside the CDR3, the full variable domain is DVKVTQSSRYLVKRTGEKVFLECVQDMDHENMFWYRQDPGLGLRLIYFSYDVKMKEKGDIPEGYSVSREKKERFSLILESASTNQTSMYLCASSDRNGDTQYFGPGTRLTVL.